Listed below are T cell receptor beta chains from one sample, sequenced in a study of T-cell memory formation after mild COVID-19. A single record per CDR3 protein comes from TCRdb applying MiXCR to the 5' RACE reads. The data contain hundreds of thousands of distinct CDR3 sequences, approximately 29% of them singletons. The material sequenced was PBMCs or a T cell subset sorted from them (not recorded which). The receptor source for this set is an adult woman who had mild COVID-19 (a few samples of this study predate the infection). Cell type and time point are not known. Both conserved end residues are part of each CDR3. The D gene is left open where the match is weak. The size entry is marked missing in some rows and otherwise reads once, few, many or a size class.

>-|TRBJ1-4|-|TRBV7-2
CASSLDGFATNEKLFF
TGTGCCAGCAGCTTAGATGGGTTTGCAACTAATGAAAAACTGTTTTTT
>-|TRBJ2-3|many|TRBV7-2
CASSVRRGGGAADTQYF
TGTGCCAGCAGCGTCCGACGAGGGGGTGGAGCGGCAGATACGCAGTATTTT
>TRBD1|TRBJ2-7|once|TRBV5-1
CASSWTGTGYEQYF
TGCGCCAGCAGCTGGACCGGGACAGGCTACGAGCAGTACTTC
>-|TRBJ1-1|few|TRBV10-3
CAISESAGITEAFF
TGTGCCATCAGTGAGTCCGCGGGTATAACTGAAGCTTTCTTT
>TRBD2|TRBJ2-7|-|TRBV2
CASSARFRTSADGAYEQYF
TGTGCCAGCAGTGCACGGTTCAGGACTAGCGCCGATGGGGCCTACGAGCAGTACTTC
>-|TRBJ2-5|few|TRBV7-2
CASRSTSQLQETQYF
TGTGCCAGCAGATCGACTAGTCAGTTGCAAGAGACCCAGTACTTC
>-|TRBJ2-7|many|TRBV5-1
CASSLRGSYEQYF
TGCGCCAGCAGCTTACGGGGTTCCTACGAGCAGTACTTC
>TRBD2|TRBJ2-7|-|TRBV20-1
CSARGDYRSSYEQYF
TGCAGTGCTAGAGGGGACTACCGTTCCTCCTACGAGCAGTACTTC
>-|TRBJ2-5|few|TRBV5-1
CASSLAGRQETQYF
TGCGCCAGCAGCTTGGCTGGCAGGCAAGAGACCCAGTACTTC
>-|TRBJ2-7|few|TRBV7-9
CASSLTGRYEQYF
TGTGCCAGCAGCTTAACCGGCCGCTACGAGCAGTACTTC
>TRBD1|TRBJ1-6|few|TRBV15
CATSTRQGLYSPLHF
TGTGCCACCAGCACCCGACAGGGGTTGTATTCACCCCTCCACTTT
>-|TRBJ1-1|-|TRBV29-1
CSALPGTTTEAFF
TGCAGCGCCTTACCGGGGACGACCACTGAAGCTTTCTTT
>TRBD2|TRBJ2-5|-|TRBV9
CASSPRGLAGRETQYF
TGTGCCAGCAGCCCCCGGGGACTAGCGGGACGAGAGACCCAGTACTTC
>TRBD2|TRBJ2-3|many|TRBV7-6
CASSLSGGAADTQYF
TGTGCCAGCAGCCTTAGCGGGGGGGCCGCAGATACGCAGTATTTT
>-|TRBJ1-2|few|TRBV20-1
CSARPSFYGYTF
TGCAGTGCTAGGCCTTCCTTCTATGGCTACACCTTC
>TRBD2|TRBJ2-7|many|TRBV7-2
CASSSRSGLEQYF
TGTGCCAGCAGCTCACGTAGCGGGCTCGAGCAGTACTTC
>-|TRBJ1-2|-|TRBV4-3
CASSQEWGGRWYGYTF
TGCGCCAGCAGCCAAGAATGGGGGGGGAGGTGGTATGGCTACACCTTC